These 29 T cell receptor beta chains came from one sample sequenced in a study of T cells after yellow fever vaccination. A single record per CDR3 protein comes from TCRdb applying MiXCR to the 5' RACE reads. The repertoire consists of a few hundred thousand distinct CDR3 sequences, with 6.9% occurring once and the leading ten covering about 0.9%. The sample in question was CD4+ T cells sorted from PBMCs, obtained 15 days after the yellow fever booster vaccination. The receptors were sampled from a young man who received the YFV17D yellow fever vaccine.

This clonotype came up a few times. The rearrangement uses TRBV18 and TRBJ2-5; TRBD1 matches at 7 bases. V shed 2 bases, J shed 4 bases, and the junction held 1 base outside the gene matches. Looked up from germline, CDR1 is KGHSH and CDR2 is LQKENI. This CDR3 has 13 residues. The CDR3 sequence is CASSPNRGETQYF. The CDR3 DNA reads TGTGCCAGCTCACCAAACAGGGGAGAGACCCAGTACTTC.

In this sample, this clonotype turned up a few times. The chain combines TRBV7-9 with TRBJ2-1; D not resolved. Trimming cost V 2 bases and J 3 bases, with 14 bases left between them. The CDR3 is made up of 16 amino acids. CDR1 SEHNR and CDR2 FQNEAQ come from the germline V gene (reference sequence). The CDR3 sequence: CASSLYASHLYNEQFF. The CDR3 nucleotides are TGTGCCAGCAGCTTATACGCGTCTCACCTCTACAATGAGCAGTTCTTC.

At least ten counts were recorded for this clonotype. J is TRBJ1-3 and V is TRBV28, with D perhaps TRBD1 (5 bases). The CDR3 length is 15 residues. The germline gives CDR1 MDHEN, CDR2 SYDVKM. Trimming removed 6 bases from V and 7 bases from J, with 19 bases in between. The DNA of the CDR3 is TGTGCCAGCAGCCAGCTAGAAGGGAACAGGAACACCATATATTTT. Protein product: CASSQLEGNRNTIYF.

This clonotype came up a few times. This rearrangement joins TRBV4-3 to TRBJ2-1; D call uncertain. Trimming took 0 bases from V and 12 from J, leaving 15 bases between them. Germline values: CDR1 LGHNA, CDR2 YSLEER. The CDR3 extends over 14 amino acids. For the CDR3, the DNA is TGCGCCAGCAGCCAAGATGAAATTCCGGGTAGGCAGTTCTTC. Amino acid sequence: CASSQDEIPGRQFF.

The chain joins TRBV19 to TRBJ2-2; possibly TRBD1 for D (6 bases). The V end was cut by 4 bases, the J end by 3 bases, with 9 bases between. The CDR3 is 14 amino acids. Germline V gene data show CDR1 as LNHDA and CDR2 as SQIVND (reference sequence). CDR3 amino acids: CASSRQEYTGELFF. The CDR3 nucleotides read TGTGCCAGTAGTAGACAGGAGTACACCGGGGAGCTGTTTTTT.

This clonotype was picked up many times. This chain joins TRBV7-2 and TRBJ1-2; TRBD1 might be the D (5 bases). Trimming stripped 2 bases from V and 8 bases from J, with 15 bases between. The CDR3 contains 14 residues. CDR1 is SGHTA and CDR2 is FQGNSA in the germline V gene. Written as DNA, the CDR3 is TGTGCCAGCAGCTTACGTCAGGGTGGTAGAGGCTACACCTTC. Translation: CASSLRQGGRGYTF.

This clonotype was seen a few times. The genes are TRBV7-2 and TRBJ1-2; unclear D gene. Germline lookup yields CDR1 SGHTA and CDR2 FQGNSA. The CDR3 extends over 17 amino acids. The germline V and J ends were trimmed by 4 bases and 0 bases, with 18 bases remaining between them. The CDR3 nucleotides are TGTGCCAGCAGCTCCCCTCAACATGGAAAATCTAACTATGGCTACACCTTC. Translation gives CASSSPQHGKSNYGYTF.

The genes are TRBV5-1 and TRBJ2-1; possibly TRBD2 for D (6 bases). This CDR3 comprises 15 residues. V shed 5 bases and J shed 0 bases, with 12 bases lying between them. Per germline, CDR1 SGHRS and CDR2 YFSETQ. CDR3 DNA: TGCGCCAGCAGAACTAGCCCCGACTCCTACAATGAGCAGTTCTTC. The encoded protein is CASRTSPDSYNEQFF.

This clonotype was seen repeatedly, ten times or more. The rearrangement joins TRBV7-6 to TRBJ2-7; 7 nucleotides match TRBD1. The CDR3 extends over 12 amino acids. In germline, CDR1 is SGHVS, CDR2 FNYEAQ. V shed 4 bases and J 7 bases; nucleotides not matched to a gene: 4. The CDR3 nucleotides read TGTGCCAGCAGCTCACACAGGGGTGAGCAGTACTTC. Translated: CASSSHRGEQYF.

This clonotype has more than one count but fewer than ten. The chain uses TRBV2 and TRBJ2-1; D is unclear. This CDR3 comprises 15 residues. V shed 2 bases and J shed 2 bases, with 10 bases lying between them. CDR1 is SNHLY and CDR2 is FYNNEI in the germline V gene. CDR3 protein: CASSESTGTYNEQFF. The CDR3 nucleotides read TGTGCCAGCAGTGAAAGTACGGGTACCTACAATGAGCAGTTCTTC.

This clonotype was detected many times. The V call is TRBV7-6, the J call TRBJ2-3, with D maybe TRBD2 (5 bases). V was clipped by 4 bases and J by 4 bases, with 18 bases between them. The germline V gene has CDR1 SGHVS and CDR2 FNYEAQ. The CDR3 totals 16 residues. DNA of the CDR3: TGTGCCAGCAGCTCGGCTACTGGGAGAAGGGCAGATACGCAGTATTTT. Translated, it gives CASSSATGRRADTQYF.

This chain links TRBV25-1 with TRBJ2-6; D gene unclear. The V end was cut by 2 bases, the J end by 0 bases, with 5 bases between. The length of the CDR3 is 15 residues. Germline values: CDR1 MGHDK, CDR2 SYGVNS. In nucleotides, the CDR3 is TGTGCCAGCAGTGAACGCGGCTCTGGGGCCAACGTCCTGACTTTC. Its protein product is CASSERGSGANVLTF.

This clonotype occurred many times. The CDR3 sequence is CASSWTDQETQYF. CDR3 DNA sequence: TGTGCCAGCAGTTGGACGGACCAAGAGACCCAGTACTTC. This chain joins TRBV12-3 or TRBV12-4 and TRBJ2-5; D ambiguous. The CDR3 extends over 13 amino acids. V was shortened by 4 bases and J by 0 bases, with 6 bases between the two germline ends.

The chain has TRBV29-1 and TRBJ1-2, with D perhaps matching TRBD1 (5 bases). V shed 4 bases and J shed 5 bases, with 17 bases lying between them. The CDR3 length is 14 residues. Germline CDR1 and CDR2: SQVTM and ANQGSEA. As DNA, the CDR3 is TGCAGCGTTGTTTTTCAGGGTGTGTCGTATGGCTACACCTTC. Protein sequence: CSVVFQGVSYGYTF.

The V call is TRBV27, the J call TRBJ1-6, with no clear D. The CDR3 has 15 residues. The V end was cut by 7 bases, the J end by 0 bases, with 10 bases between. Per the germline V gene, CDR1 is MNHEY and CDR2 is SMNVEV (reference sequence). The DNA for the CDR3 is TGTGCCAGCATCAAAAGCGGCTCCTATAATTCACCCCTCCACTTT. Translated: CASIKSGSYNSPLHF.

The chain is built from TRBV19 and TRBJ2-5; D uncertain. The V end lost 2 bases, the J end lost 0 bases, and 7 bases lay between the germline ends. The CDR3 spans 14 residues. Germline-derived CDR1 and CDR2 are LNHDA and SQIVND (reference sequence). CDR3 loop: CASSIRNNQETQYF. In DNA form, the CDR3 reads TGTGCCAGTAGTATAAGGAACAACCAAGAGACCCAGTACTTC.

This clonotype was counted only a few times. This sequence joins TRBV6-4 and TRBJ2-3; weak D call: TRBD2 (6 bases). V lost 4 bases and J lost 6, with 17 bases in between. CDR3 length equals 15 residues. From germline, CDR1 is MRHNA and CDR2 SNTAGT. CDR3 protein: CASSARPGALDTQYF. The CDR3 region has the DNA TGTGCCAGCAGTGCTCGTCCGGGAGCTCTGGATACGCAGTATTTT.

There are many counts of this clonotype. The gene calls are TRBV10-3 and TRBJ2-7, with D unclear. V was shortened by 3 bases and J by 4 bases, with 7 bases between the two germline ends. The CDR3 totals 12 residues. Per germline, CDR1 ENHRY and CDR2 SYGVKD. The DNA for the CDR3 is TGTGCCATCAGTGAATCCGGGTACGAGCAGTACTTC. Protein: CAISESGYEQYF.

This clonotype has just a few counts. The V and J genes are TRBV4-1 and TRBJ1-1, with D perhaps TRBD1 (6 bases). The V end lost 3 bases, the J end lost 3 bases, and 14 bases lay between the germline ends. CDR3 size: 15 residues. CDR1 and CDR2 from the germline V gene are MGHRA and YSYEKL. The CDR3 nucleotides read TGCGCCAGCAGCCAGCTGACAGGAGCCCACACTGAAGCTTTCTTT. Translating gives CASSQLTGAHTEAFF.

This clonotype was recorded a few times. The chain recombines TRBV7-2 with TRBJ1-2; weak D call: TRBD1 (5 bases). Trimming pared 1 base from V and 4 bases from J, leaving 10 bases between. Germline CDR1 reads SGHTA; CDR2 reads FQGNSA. The CDR3 totals 14 residues. This CDR3 is CASSLDQGVYGYTF. In DNA, the CDR3 is TGTGCCAGCAGCTTAGACCAGGGTGTCTATGGCTACACCTTC.

The sample holds a few counts of this clonotype. CDR3 DNA: TGTGCCAGCTCACCGTCTAGCGGGGCAAGCACAGATACGCAGTATTTT. Its translation is CASSPSSGASTDTQYF. The chain is built from TRBV18 and TRBJ2-3, with TRBD2 matching over 9 bases. The CDR3 sequence is 16 residues long. V lost 3 bases, J lost 0 bases, and 4 bases stayed unmatched. Germline CDR1 KGHSH, CDR2 LQKENI.

This clonotype showed up just a few times. The chain couples TRBV18 to TRBJ2-2; D call uncertain. Germline V CDR1 and CDR2: KGHSH, LQKENI. The CDR3 is 13 residues long. V gave up 2 bases and J gave up 7 bases, with 8 bases separating them. The CDR3 DNA sequence: TGTGCCAGCTCACCAATAGAGAGCGGGGAGCTGTTTTTT. Translated, it gives CASSPIESGELFF.

Only a few counts were recorded for this clonotype. This chain connects TRBV7-9 to TRBJ2-7; D not certain. The CDR3 is 11 amino acids. V lost 3 bases and J 5 bases, leaving 5 bases between the germline ends. Per the germline V gene, CDR1 is SEHNR and CDR2 is FQNEAQ (reference sequence). CDR3 amino acids: CASSFQNEQYF. CDR3 DNA: TGTGCCAGCAGCTTCCAAAACGAGCAGTACTTC. Together with reference TRBV7-9 and TRBJ2-7, the CDR3 gives the full variable domain: DTGVSQNPRHKITKRGQNVTFRCDPISEHNRLYWYRQTLGQGPEFLTYFQNEAQLEKSRLLSDRFSAERPKGSFSTLEIQRTEQGDSAMYLCASSFQNEQYFGPGTRLTVT.

This clonotype was detected ten times or more. V and J are TRBV20-1 and TRBJ2-3; D tentatively reads TRBD1 or TRBD2 (5 bases each). Trimming took off 5 bases at V and 6 bases at J, with 15 bases between the two ends. Germline CDR1 reads DFQATT; CDR2 reads SNEGSKA (reference sequence). CDR3 length: 13 residues. In DNA form, the CDR3 reads TGCAGTGCTGAAAACTCAGGGAGTGATACGCAGTATTTT. This codes for CSAENSGSDTQYF.

This clonotype was found many times. This chain uses TRBV5-6 with TRBJ2-2, with D hard to call. CDR3 size: 14 residues. V lost 0 bases and J lost 1, with 4 bases in between. Germline CDR1 reads SGHDT; CDR2 reads YYEEEE. The CDR3 nucleotides are TGTGCCAGCAGCTTGGACTTGAACACCGGGGAGCTGTTTTTT. As protein: CASSLDLNTGELFF.

This clonotype was counted ten times or more. V is TRBV20-1 and J is TRBJ2-2, with 7 bases that match TRBD1. Germline CDR1 DFQATT, CDR2 SNEGSKA (reference sequence). V lost 3 bases, J lost 6 bases, and 4 bases stayed unmatched. The CDR3 spans 13 residues. The CDR3 reads CSARTGFPGELFF. DNA of the CDR3: TGCAGTGCTAGGACAGGGTTTCCCGGGGAGCTGTTTTTT.

This clonotype was found many times. The chain links TRBV2 to TRBJ2-1, with 9 positions matching TRBD1. The CDR3 is made up of 13 amino acids. Per the germline V gene, CDR1 is SNHLY and CDR2 is FYNNEI. J was trimmed by 9 bases and V by 4 bases; bases with no gene match: 4. CDR3 protein: CASSGGQGGEQFF. The CDR3 nucleotides read TGTGCCAGCAGTGGGGGACAGGGCGGTGAGCAGTTCTTC.

This clonotype was seen ten or more times. The V call is TRBV5-1, the J call TRBJ2-2; the D is unclear. The CDR3 extends over 15 amino acids. Between the trimmed V and J ends, which lost 0 bases and 0 bases, there was a span of 6 bases. Germline V CDR1 and CDR2: SGHRS, YFSETQ. CDR3 in DNA: TGCGCCAGCAGCTTGGGGGTCGCGAACACCGGGGAGCTGTTTTTT. Protein product: CASSLGVANTGELFF.

This clonotype was detected many times. The gene calls are TRBV2 and TRBJ2-7; no reliable D call. V lost 5 bases and J 6 bases, leaving 8 bases between the germline ends. There are 11 residues in the CDR3. Germline loops: CDR1 SNHLY, CDR2 FYNNEI. CDR3 in amino acids: CASSPLGEQYF. The CDR3 nucleotides read TGTGCCAGCAGTCCTCTCGGCGAGCAGTACTTC.